This T cell receptor beta chain was profiled in a study of cytomegalovirus exposure and HLA in healthy donors. Trimming took off 6 bases at V and 4 bases at J, with 16 bases between the two ends. The length of the CDR3 is 14 residues. Germline loops: CDR1 KGHSH, CDR2 LQKENI. Primers for the PCR totalled 60 Vbeta and 13 Jbeta. Profiled with immunoSEQ multiplex PCR; TCRdb holds only in-frame clones, not every one. The table has roughly 120,000 clones, about 81% seen once. The chain links TRBV18 to TRBJ2-7; the D gene is possibly TRBD2 (7 bases). The origin of this receptor is a woman aged 30 to 39 in good health and CMV-seronegative. Material: PBMCs. The CDR3 spells CASSRGAQQYEQYF. The CDR3 bases are TGTGCCAGCTCCCGGGGGGCCCAACAATACGAGCAGTACTTC.